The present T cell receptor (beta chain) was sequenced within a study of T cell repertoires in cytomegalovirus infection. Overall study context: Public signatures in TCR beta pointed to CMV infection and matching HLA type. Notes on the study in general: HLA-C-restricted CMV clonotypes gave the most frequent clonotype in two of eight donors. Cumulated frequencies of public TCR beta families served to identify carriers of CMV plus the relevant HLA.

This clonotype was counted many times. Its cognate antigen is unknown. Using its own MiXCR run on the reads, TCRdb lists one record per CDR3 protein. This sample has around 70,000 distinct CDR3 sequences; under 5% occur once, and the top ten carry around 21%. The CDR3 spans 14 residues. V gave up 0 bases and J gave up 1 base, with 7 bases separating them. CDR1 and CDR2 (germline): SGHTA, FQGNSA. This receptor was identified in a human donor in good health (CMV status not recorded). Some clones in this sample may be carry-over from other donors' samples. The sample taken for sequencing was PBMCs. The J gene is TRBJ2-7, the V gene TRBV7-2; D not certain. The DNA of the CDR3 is TGTGCCAGCAGCTTAGCAGTCAATTCCTACGAGCAGTACTTC. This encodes CASSLAVNSYEQYF. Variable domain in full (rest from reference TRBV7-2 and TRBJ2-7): GAGVSQSPSNKVTEKGKDVELRCDPISGHTALYWYRQSLGQGLEFLIYFQGNSAPDKSGLPSDRFSAERTGGSVSTLTIQRTQQEDSAVYLCASSLAVNSYEQYFGPGTRLTVT.